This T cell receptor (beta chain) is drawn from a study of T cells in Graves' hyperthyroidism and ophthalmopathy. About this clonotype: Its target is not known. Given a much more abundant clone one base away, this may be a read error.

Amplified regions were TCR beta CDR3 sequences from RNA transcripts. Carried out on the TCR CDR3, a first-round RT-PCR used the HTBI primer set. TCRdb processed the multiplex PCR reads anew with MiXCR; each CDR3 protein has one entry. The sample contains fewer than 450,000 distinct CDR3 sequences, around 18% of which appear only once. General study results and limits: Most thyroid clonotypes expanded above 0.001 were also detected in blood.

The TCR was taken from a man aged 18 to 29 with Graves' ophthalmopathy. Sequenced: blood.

CDR3 in amino acids: CASSSGLAGGVNEQFF. Here the CDR3 DNA reads TGCGCCAGCAGCTCGGGACTAGCGGGGGGTGTCAATGAGCAGTTCTTC. V usage is TRBV5-1 and J usage is TRBJ2-1, with 15 bases aligning to TRBD2. The CDR3 runs 16 residues. V was clipped by 3 bases and J by 6 bases; unmatched bases: 4. Germline CDR1 is SGHRS and CDR2 is YFSETQ.